These T cell receptor beta chains were read from a single sample in a study of Ad26.COV2.S vaccination and SARS-CoV-2 variants. TCRdb's table, derived via immunoSEQ multiplex PCR, lists solely in-frame clones and lacks some. Of 240,000 or so clones listed, roughly 90% were seen once; the top ten hold about 10%. The sample consisted of peripheral blood, taken in a trial of Ad26.COV2.S vaccine versus placebo. The receptors come from a person aged 18-60 years who received the Ad26.COV2.S COVID-19 vaccine or a placebo. Each CDR3 is given with its conserved first and last residue.

v_call	j_call	cdr3_aa
TRBV5-4	TRBJ2-3	CASSLDGGPSDTQYF
TRBV30	TRBJ1-6	CAWTPPPHSNNSPLHF
TRBV18	TRBJ1-2	CASSSRGSGPGTF
TRBV28	TRBJ2-7	CASSFGGLELNF
TRBV7-6	TRBJ2-1	CASSPLGTSGSSYNEQFF
TRBV19	TRBJ2-5	CASSIVPGLTETQYF
TRBV7-2	TRBJ2-7	CASSSPKGGRPSYEQYF
TRBV10-3	TRBJ1-1	CAISEDQVSNTEAFF
TRBV5-6	TRBJ2-7	CATTHRPGGTYEQYF
TRBV6-4	TRBJ2-3	CASSAIGGSTDTQYF
TRBV30	TRBJ2-3	CAWGDRQPGVDTQYF
TRBV2	TRBJ1-5	CASRGVKLSAQHF
TRBV5-4	TRBJ2-5	CASSLGVDRALSQYF
TRBV6-4	TRBJ2-6	CASSESGGLGANVLTF
TRBV5-1	TRBJ2-5	CASSGAGTMGETQYF
TRBV7-2	TRBJ1-6	CASSPDGSSPLHF
TRBV5-6	TRBJ1-3	CASSLDRAGGNTIYF
TRBV12-3/TRBV12-4	TRBJ2-3	CASSPNRDTQYF
TRBV7-3	TRBJ1-5	CASSSGPNQPQHF
TRBV10-3	TRBJ1-3	CAIRDALSSGNTIYF
TRBV4-3	TRBJ1-3	CASSQDWEGIGNTIYF
TRBV27	TRBJ1-4	CASSPGTGLNEKLFF
TRBV29-1	TRBJ2-1	CSVEVVGTGGPNEQFF
TRBV9	TRBJ2-1	CASSVSSDPWDEQFF
TRBV20-1	TRBJ2-7	CSASRVLPSLSYEQYF
TRBV4-3	TRBJ1-2	CASSQDLFVGGAHGYTF
TRBV7-2	TRBJ2-7	CASSLEAGGSYEQYF
TRBV2	TRBJ1-2	CASSETQGISGYTF
TRBV7-2	TRBJ1-4	CASSARQGEGEKLFF
TRBV18	TRBJ2-5	CASSPRRGQETQYF
TRBV2	TRBJ2-1	CASDGRGGKFF
TRBV19	TRBJ2-3	CASKQDPSTDTQYF
TRBV6-5	TRBJ1-1	CASSHWPEAFF
TRBV29-1	TRBJ1-1	CSVAGTGAVTEAFF
TRBV4-2	TRBJ2-1	CASSQEGGTAYNEQFF
TRBV25-1	TRBJ1-2	CASSDMLSSYGYTF
TRBV6-5	TRBJ1-6	CASSYISLQDSPLHF
TRBV4-1	TRBJ1-6	CASSQAQGGPLHF
TRBV5-1	TRBJ1-2	CASSLGTGNYGYTF
TRBV4-2	TRBJ1-1	CASSQTGMNTEAFF
TRBV6-5	TRBJ2-7	CASSYGQGSYEQYF
TRBV7-2	TRBJ2-3	CASSLGPTGLTDTQYF
TRBV18	TRBJ2-3	CASSPIASGHDTDTQYF